These 11 T cell receptor beta chains were all obtained from the same sample, sequenced in a study of T cell responses to AZD1222 COVID-19 vaccine. Method: immunoSEQ multiplex PCR; TCRdb's copy keeps in-frame clones and lacks some. Here the sample spans approximately 270,000 clones, about 94% being singletons. Here the sequenced sample was peripheral blood, taken 28 days after the second AZD1222 dose. The receptors derive from an adult who received the AZD1222 COVID-19 vaccine.

The chain employs TRBV4-3 and TRBJ2-2, with TRBD2 matching 7 bases. V shed 0 bases, J shed 4 bases, and the junction held 5 bases outside the gene matches. CDR1 LGHNA and CDR2 YSLEER come from the germline V gene. This CDR3 spans 16 amino acids. The CDR3 region is CASSQEGLAVTGELFF. Written as DNA, the CDR3 is TGCGCCAGCAGCCAAGAGGGGCTAGCGGTCACCGGGGAGCTGTTTTTT.

The chain is built from TRBV18 and TRBJ2-3; the D is unclear. The CDR3 loop spans 14 amino acids. V lost 1 base and J lost 0, with 5 bases in between. CDR1 is KGHSH and CDR2 is LQKENI in the germline V gene. The CDR3 DNA follows: TGTGCCAGCTCACCACTAGCTAGCACAGATACGCAGTATTTT. It specifies CASSPLASTDTQYF. The complete variable domain, with remaining parts taken from reference TRBV18 and TRBJ2-3, reads NAGVMQNPRHLVRRRGQEARLRCSPMKGHSHVYWYRQLPEEGLKFMVYLQKENIIDESGMPKERFSAEFPKEGPSILRIQQVVRGDSAAYFCASSPLASTDTQYFGPGTRLTVL.

This clone was seen only a few times. The chain links TRBV2 to TRBJ1-2, with 9 bases fitting TRBD1. CDR1 and CDR2 (germline): SNHLY, FYNNEI. The CDR3 length is 16 residues. After removal of 6 bases from V and 4 bases from J, the junction contained 12 bases not matched to a gene. The CDR3: CASRRPGTGLGYGYTF. The DNA for the CDR3 is TGTGCCAGCAGACGTCCCGGGACAGGGCTTGGCTATGGCTACACCTTC.

J is TRBJ2-4 and V is TRBV28; D uncertain. V was cut by 7 bases and J by 3 bases, with 10 bases left in between. The CDR3 loop spans 13 amino acids. Germline-derived CDR1 and CDR2 are MDHEN and SYDVKM. CDR3 sequence (DNA): TGTGCCAGCAACCTCTTTGGCAAAAACATTCAGTACTTC. Residues: CASNLFGKNIQYF.

The V call is TRBV2, the J call TRBJ2-7; D perhaps matches TRBD2 (7 bases). V lost 6 bases and J lost 3, with 15 bases in between. Per germline, CDR1 SNHLY and CDR2 FYNNEI. The CDR3 consists of 14 residues. CDR3 amino acids: CASRRGGDGYEQYF. The CDR3 bases are TGTGCCAGCAGGAGGGGGGGCGATGGCTACGAGCAGTACTTC.

The chain recombines TRBV15 with TRBJ2-2, with a tentative D call TRBD2 (5 bases). CDR3 length: 17 amino acids. The germline CDR1 and CDR2 sequences are LNHNV and YYDKDF (reference sequence). V lost 3 bases to trimming and J lost 4 bases, with 18 bases between them. In DNA, the CDR3 is TGTGCCACCAGCAGGATTCTCCGGGCCCGGGGCACCGGGGAGCTGTTTTTT. This gives the protein CATSRILRARGTGELFF.

V usage is TRBV20-1 and J usage is TRBJ2-7; D possibly matches TRBD1 or TRBD2 (5 bases each). The length of the CDR3 is 11 residues. CDR1 and CDR2 (germline): DFQATT, SNEGSKA (reference sequence). V lost 6 bases and J lost 13, with 19 bases in between. The CDR3 protein is CSASDSPGRYF. The DNA of the CDR3 is TGCAGTGCCTCTGACAGCCCGGGGCGATACTTC.

This chain connects TRBV4-2 to TRBJ2-5, with 11 positions matching TRBD1. V was clipped by 1 base and J by 4 bases; unmatched bases: 2. Germline CDR1 reads LGHNA; CDR2 reads YNFKEQ. This CDR3 region has 15 residues. The CDR3 sequence is CASSQGTGGLETQYF. The CDR3 bases are TGTGCCAGCAGCCAAGGGACAGGGGGCTTAGAGACCCAGTACTTC.

The chain is built from TRBV5-7 and TRBJ1-3; no clear D gene. TRBV5-7 is filed as an ORF, its function uncertain. This CDR3 spans 15 amino acids. V lost 3 bases to trimming and J lost 0 bases, with 10 bases between them. The CDR3 region is CASSSPAISGNTIYF. CDR3 bases: TGTGCCAGCAGCTCCCCGGCCATCTCTGGAAACACCATATATTTT.

The chain is built from TRBV27 and TRBJ2-1; TRBD2 agrees at 12 bases. Unmatched junction bases numbered 4, after V lost 6 bases and J lost 7 bases. The CDR3 spans 14 residues. From germline, CDR1 is MNHEY and CDR2 SMNVEV (reference sequence). The CDR3 region is CASRTLAGGNEQFF. CDR3 DNA: TGTGCCAGCAGGACGCTAGCGGGAGGGAATGAGCAGTTCTTC.

The chain carries TRBV7-3 and TRBJ1-4, with TRBD1 matching 10 bases. This CDR3 spans 15 amino acids. Germline V gene lookup returns CDR1 SGHTA and CDR2 FQGTGA. Trimming removed 3 bases from V and 8 bases from J; junction bases left unmatched: 6. In nucleotides, the CDR3 is TGTGCCAGCAGCTTGATGGGACAGGGGCTAGAAAAACTGTTTTTT. Residues: CASSLMGQGLEKLFF.